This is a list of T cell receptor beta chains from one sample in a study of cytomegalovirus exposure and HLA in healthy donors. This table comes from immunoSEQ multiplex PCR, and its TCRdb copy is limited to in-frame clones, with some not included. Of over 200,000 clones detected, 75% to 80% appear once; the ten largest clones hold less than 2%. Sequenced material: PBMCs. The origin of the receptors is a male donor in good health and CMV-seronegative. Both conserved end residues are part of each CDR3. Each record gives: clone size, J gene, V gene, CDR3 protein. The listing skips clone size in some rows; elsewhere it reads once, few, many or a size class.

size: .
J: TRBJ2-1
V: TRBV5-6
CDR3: CASSLPSVSYNEQFF

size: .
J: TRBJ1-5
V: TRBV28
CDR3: CASSPRGAYQPQHF

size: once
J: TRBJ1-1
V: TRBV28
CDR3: CASSQGGWMIEAFF

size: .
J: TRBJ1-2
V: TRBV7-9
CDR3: CASSLVTWRVF

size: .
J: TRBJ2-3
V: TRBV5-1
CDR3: CASSLLGQGAGTDTQYF

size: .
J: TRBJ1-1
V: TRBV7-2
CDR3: CASSLMTLNTEAFF

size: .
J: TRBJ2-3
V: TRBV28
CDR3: CASSTPGQGTDTQYF

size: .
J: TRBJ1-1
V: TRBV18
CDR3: CASSPAGNTEAFF

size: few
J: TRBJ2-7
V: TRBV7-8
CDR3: CASSLTGTGGLGEQYF

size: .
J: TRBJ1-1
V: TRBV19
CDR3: CASSIVASRGTEAFF

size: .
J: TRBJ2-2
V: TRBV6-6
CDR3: CASSLGGMNTGELFF

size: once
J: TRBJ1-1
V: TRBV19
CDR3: CASSRTVRVEAFF

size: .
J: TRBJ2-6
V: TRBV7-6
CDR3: CASSFGFSYRGGGANVLTF

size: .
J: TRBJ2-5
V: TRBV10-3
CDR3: CAISESGTETQYF

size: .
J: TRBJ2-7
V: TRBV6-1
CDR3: CASSRGQGYEQYF

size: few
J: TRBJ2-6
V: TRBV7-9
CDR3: CASSSIRSGSSGANVLTF

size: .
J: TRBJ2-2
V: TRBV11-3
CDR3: CASSAWDRGGATGELFF

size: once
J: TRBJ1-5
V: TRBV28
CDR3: CASSQGTRGNQPQHF

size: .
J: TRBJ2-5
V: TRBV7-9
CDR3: CASSPDSRETQYF

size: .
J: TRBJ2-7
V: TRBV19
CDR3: CASSTGQEISYEQYF

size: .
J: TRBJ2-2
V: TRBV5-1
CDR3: CASSLGLGSGTGELFF

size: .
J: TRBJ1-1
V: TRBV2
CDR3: CASRFGGPEAFF

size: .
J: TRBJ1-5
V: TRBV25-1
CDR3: CASSEYGSGNQPQHF

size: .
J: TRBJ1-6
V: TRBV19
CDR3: CASSIDWETLSPLHF

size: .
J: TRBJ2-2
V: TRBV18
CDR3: CASSPSGYAGELFF

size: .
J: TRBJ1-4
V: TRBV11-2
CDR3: CASSFSGGRPEKLFF

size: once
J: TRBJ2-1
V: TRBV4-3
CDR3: CASSQEQPGTGVNEQFF

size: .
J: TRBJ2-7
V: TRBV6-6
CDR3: CASSYTASYEQYF

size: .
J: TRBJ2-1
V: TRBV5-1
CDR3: CASSFAGGGNEQFF

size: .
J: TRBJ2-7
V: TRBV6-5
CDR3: CASSWAPSYEQYF

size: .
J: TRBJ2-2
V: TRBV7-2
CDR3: CASSLRLAGGENTGELFF

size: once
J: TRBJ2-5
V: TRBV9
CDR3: CASSVSPSFGGGALETQYF

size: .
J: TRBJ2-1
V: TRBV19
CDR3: CATTLRHGYNEQFF

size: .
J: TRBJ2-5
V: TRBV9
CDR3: CASSPGLADPEETQYF

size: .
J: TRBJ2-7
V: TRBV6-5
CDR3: CASSYLDTSYEQYF

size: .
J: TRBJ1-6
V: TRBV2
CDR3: CASSESSSYNSPLHF

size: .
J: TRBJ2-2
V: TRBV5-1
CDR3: CASSWADTGELFF

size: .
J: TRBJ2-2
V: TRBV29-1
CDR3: CSGGLYTGELFF

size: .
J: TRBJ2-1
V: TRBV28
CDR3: CASSPLYNEQFF

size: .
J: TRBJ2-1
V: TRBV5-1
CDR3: CASGGQGSYNEQFF

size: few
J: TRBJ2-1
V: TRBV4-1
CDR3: CASSQVPGLPQSSYNEQFF

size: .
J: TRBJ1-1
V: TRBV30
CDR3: CAWELTANTEAFF

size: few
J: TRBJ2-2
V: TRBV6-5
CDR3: CASSMSTGELFF

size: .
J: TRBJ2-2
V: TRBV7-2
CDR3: CASSLVGQGYTGELFF

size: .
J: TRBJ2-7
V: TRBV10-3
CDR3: CATGGAKSSYEQYF

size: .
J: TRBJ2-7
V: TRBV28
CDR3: CASSLYEGAGEQYF

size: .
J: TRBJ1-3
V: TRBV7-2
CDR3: CASSFQQSGNTIYF

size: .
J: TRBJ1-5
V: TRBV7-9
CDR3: CASSLGQGDQPQHF

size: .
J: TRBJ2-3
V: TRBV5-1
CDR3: CASRLVGTASTDTQYF